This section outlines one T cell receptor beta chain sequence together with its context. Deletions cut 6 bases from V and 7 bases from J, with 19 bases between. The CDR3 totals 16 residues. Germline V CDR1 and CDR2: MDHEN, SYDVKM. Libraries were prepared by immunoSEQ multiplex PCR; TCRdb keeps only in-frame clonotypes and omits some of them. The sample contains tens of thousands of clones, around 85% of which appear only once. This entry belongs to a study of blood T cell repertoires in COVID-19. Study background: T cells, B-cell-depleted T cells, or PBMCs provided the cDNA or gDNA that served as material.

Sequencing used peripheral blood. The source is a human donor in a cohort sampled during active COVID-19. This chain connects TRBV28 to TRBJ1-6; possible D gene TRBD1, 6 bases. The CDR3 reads CASRPGGGHRNSPLHF. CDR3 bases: TGTGCCAGCAGACCCGGCGGGGGGCATAGGAATTCACCCCTCCACTTT.